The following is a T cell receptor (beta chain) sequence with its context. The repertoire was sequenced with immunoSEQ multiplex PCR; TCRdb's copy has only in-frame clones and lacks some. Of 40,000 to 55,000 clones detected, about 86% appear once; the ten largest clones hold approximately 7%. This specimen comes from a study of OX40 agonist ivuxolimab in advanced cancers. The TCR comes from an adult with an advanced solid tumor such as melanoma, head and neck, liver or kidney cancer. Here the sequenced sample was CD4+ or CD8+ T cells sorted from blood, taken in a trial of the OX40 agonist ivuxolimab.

The CDR3 DNA is TGTGCCAGCAGCGTAGCGGGCAAGAGCACCGGGGAGCTGTTTTTT. It translates to CASSVAGKSTGELFF. The V and J genes are TRBV9 and TRBJ2-2; D call uncertain. The CDR3 covers 15 residues. Germline CDR1 reads SGDLS; CDR2 reads YYNGEE. The V and J ends lost 0 bases and 4 bases respectively, with 10 bases between them.